This is a list of T cell receptor beta chains from one sample in a study of cytomegalovirus exposure and HLA in healthy donors. The repertoire was sequenced with immunoSEQ multiplex PCR; TCRdb's copy has only in-frame clones and lacks some. This table has 150,000 to 200,000 clones, around 86% appearing once. Sequencing used PBMCs. These receptors were collected from a girl aged 2-10 years in good health and CMV-seropositive. Each CDR3 is given with its conserved first and last residue. The D gene is left open where the match is weak. The listing skips clone size in some rows; elsewhere it reads once, few, many or a size class.

J gene | clone size | V gene | D gene | CDR3 DNA | CDR3 protein
TRBJ2-3 | - | TRBV5-4 | TRBD2 | TGTGCCAGCAGCTTTAGCGGGAGGGGCCCAGATACGCAGTATTTT | CASSFSGRGPDTQYF
TRBJ2-1 | few | TRBV28 | - | TGTGCCAGCAGTTCTGGACAGCCCTACAATGAGCAGTTCTTC | CASSSGQPYNEQFF
TRBJ2-5 | - | TRBV7-8 | TRBD2 | TGTGCCAGCAGCTTACCTTCGGGTAGCGGGGCCCGGGAGACCCAGTACTTC | CASSLPSGSGARETQYF
TRBJ2-1 | once | TRBV13 | - | TGTGCCAGCAGCTGTGATAAAAACAGGTGGGGTGAGCAGTTCTTC | CASSCDKNRWGEQFF
TRBJ2-3 | - | TRBV6-4 | TRBD2 | TGTGCCAGCAGTGAATCTAGCGGGATGGCAGATACGCAGTATTTT | CASSESSGMADTQYF
TRBJ2-7 | - | TRBV5-1 | - | TGCGCCAGCAGCTTGGGGAGGGGACACGAGCAGTACTTC | CASSLGRGHEQYF
TRBJ2-7 | - | TRBV13 | - | TGTGCCAGCAGCTTAGGTGGGAGGTCCTCCTACGAGCAGTACTTC | CASSLGGRSSYEQYF
TRBJ1-1 | - | TRBV29-1 | TRBD1 | TGCAGCCCCTACGAGCCCCTTGGGACAGCCTACACTGAAGCTTTCTTT | CSPYEPLGTAYTEAFF
TRBJ2-1 | - | TRBV9 | TRBD2 | TGTGCCAGCAGTCGCTCCGGGGCGGGAGGGCCTCGGAATGAGCAGTTCTTC | CASSRSGAGGPRNEQFF
TRBJ1-3 | - | TRBV6-5 | - | TGTGCCAGCAGCCCCCTGTTGGGAAACACCATATATTTT | CASSPLLGNTIYF
TRBJ1-4 | once | TRBV15 | TRBD1 | TGTGCCACCAGCAGAGATCGAGGGGGCACTAATGAAAAACTGTTTTTT | CATSRDRGGTNEKLFF
TRBJ1-2 | - | TRBV7-9 | TRBD1 | TGTGCCAGCAGCTTCCTGGACAGGGGGCGCGGCTACACCTTC | CASSFLDRGRGYTF
TRBJ2-7 | - | TRBV28 | TRBD2 | TGTGCCAGCAGTTTGGGGACTAGCGGGAGTTTGTACTTC | CASSLGTSGSLYF
TRBJ1-5 | - | TRBV7-8 | TRBD1 | TGTGCCAGCAGCCTTCAGGGGGATTTTAGCAATCAGCCCCAGCATTTT | CASSLQGDFSNQPQHF
TRBJ2-7 | - | TRBV7-9 | - | TGTGCCAGCAGCTTAGCGTGGGGCGACGAGCAGTACTTC | CASSLAWGDEQYF
TRBJ1-2 | - | TRBV27 | - | TGTGCCAGCAGTTCCATACAGGTTTCGAGTGGCTACACCTTC | CASSSIQVSSGYTF
TRBJ2-5 | - | TRBV5-1 | - | TGCGCCAGCAGCTCAACTAGAATCCAAGAGACCCAGTACTTC | CASSSTRIQETQYF
TRBJ1-4 | - | TRBV30 | - | TGTGCCTGGAGTGACGGACTTGAAAAACTGTTTTTT | CAWSDGLEKLFF
TRBJ1-2 | few | TRBV4-1 | TRBD1 | TGCGCCAGCAGCCATACCCAGACAGGGCACTATGGCTACACCTTC | CASSHTQTGHYGYTF
TRBJ2-7 | - | TRBV7-9 | TRBD2 | TGTGCCAGCAGCTTCGCGGGAGACTCGCTCGGGCAGTACTTC | CASSFAGDSLGQYF
TRBJ2-7 | few | TRBV29-1 | TRBD1 | TGCAGCGTGGGAACCGGGACAGGGTCCCTCGGACTACGCGAGCAGTACTTC | CSVGTGTGSLGLREQYF
TRBJ1-1 | - | TRBV6-5 | TRBD1 | TGTGCCAGCAGTCTCGACAGGGTTGGCACTGAAGCTTTCTTT | CASSLDRVGTEAFF
TRBJ2-1 | - | TRBV5-4 | TRBD1 | TGTGCCAGCAGCGCCCGACAGGGAGTGTGGAATGAGCAGTTCTTC | CASSARQGVWNEQFF
TRBJ1-1 | - | TRBV5-4 | - | TGTGCCAGCAGCTTCCGGGAAATGAACACTGAAGCTTTCTTT | CASSFREMNTEAFF
TRBJ1-4 | - | TRBV21-1 | - | TGTGCCAGCAGCAAAATGTACGGTGAAAAACTGTTTTTT | CASSKMYGEKLFF
TRBJ2-7 | once | TRBV5-8 | - | TGTGCCAGCAGCTTTCGAGTCAAGAGGCCCTACGAGCAGTACTTC | CASSFRVKRPYEQYF
TRBJ2-3 | - | TRBV5-4 | - | TGTGCCAGCAGCTTGGACTCACCAGATACGCAGTATTTT | CASSLDSPDTQYF
TRBJ2-3 | - | TRBV5-1 | - | TGCGCCAGCGGCTCTGGGGGGACTAGCACAGATACGCAGTATTTT | CASGSGGTSTDTQYF
TRBJ2-6 | - | TRBV7-3 | - | TGTGCCAGCAGCTTAATCAGAGGCCCCGCTGGGGCCAACGTCCTGACTTTC | CASSLIRGPAGANVLTF